These 21 T cell receptor beta chains originate from one sample sequenced in a study of OX40 agonist ivuxolimab in advanced cancers. The library was generated by the immunoSEQ multiplex PCR assay. TCRdb took this table from immuneACCESS and kept in-frame rearrangements with V and J called. Such tables lack part of the clones; where checked against another copy, unresolved V genes explain under half of the gap, and the rest is unexplained. Within this sample are 83,000 or so clones, with approximately 86% of them counted one time only. The ten largest account for under 2.5% of the sample. Specimen: CD4+ or CD8+ T cells sorted from blood, collected in a trial of the OX40 agonist ivuxolimab. The receptors were sampled from an adult with an advanced solid tumor such as melanoma, head and neck, liver or kidney cancer.

This clone was recorded a few times. The V call is TRBV27, the J call TRBJ2-1, with unresolved D. V dropped 6 bases and J dropped 9 bases, with 12 bases sitting between them. CDR3 length equals 12 residues. Looked up from germline, CDR1 is MNHEY and CDR2 is SMNVEV (reference sequence). The CDR3: CASRAPGTEQFF. The CDR3 bases are TGTGCCAGCAGGGCCCCTGGTACTGAGCAGTTCTTC.

V and J are TRBV5-1 and TRBJ2-3; a weak D match, TRBD1 (6 bases). This CDR3 spans 14 amino acids. V was shortened by 7 bases and J by 5 bases, with 17 bases between the two germline ends. CDR1 and CDR2 (germline): SGHRS, YFSETQ. The CDR3: CASLTGNWGDTQYF. CDR3 coding DNA: TGCGCCAGCCTTACAGGGAACTGGGGAGATACGCAGTATTTT.

J is TRBJ2-1 and V is TRBV7-3; D assignment may be TRBD1 or TRBD2 (6 bases each). Germline CDR1 is SGHTA and CDR2 is FQGTGA. The V gene lost 1 base and the J gene lost 15 bases, with 16 bases spanning the gap. This CDR3 spans 13 amino acids. CDR3 loop: CASSLSFRGDLFF. The CDR3, as DNA: TGTGCCAGCAGCTTAAGTTTTAGGGGGGATTTGTTCTTC.

The chain links TRBV28 to TRBJ2-1; 9 nucleotides agree with TRBD2. V was clipped by 2 bases and J by 6 bases; unmatched bases: 8. Per the germline V gene, CDR1 is MDHEN and CDR2 is SYDVKM. The CDR3 sequence is 16 residues long. Here the CDR3 DNA reads TGTGCCAGCAGTTTACCTAGCGGGGTTACCAGCAATGAGCAGTTCTTC. Protein product: CASSLPSGVTSNEQFF.

V gene TRBV7-2 combines with J gene TRBJ1-3; unclear D gene. Germline-derived CDR1 and CDR2 are SGHTA and FQGNSA. The germline V and J ends were trimmed by 3 bases and 2 bases, with 8 bases remaining between them. This CDR3 contains 14 residues. The CDR3 coding sequence is TGTGCCAGCAGCTTTGGGTCGACTGGAAACACCATATATTTT. Amino acids: CASSFGSTGNTIYF.

The chain employs TRBV27 and TRBJ2-7; D call uncertain. There are 13 residues in the CDR3. The V end was cut by 5 bases, the J end by 2 bases, with 10 bases between. Germline-derived CDR1 and CDR2 are MNHEY and SMNVEV (reference sequence). CDR3 region: CASSPSTPYEQYF. DNA of the CDR3: TGTGCCAGCAGTCCGTCGACCCCCTACGAGCAGTACTTC.

The chain links TRBV19 to TRBJ1-6; possibly TRBD1 for D (5 bases). The CDR3 is 14 residues long. Germline-derived CDR1 and CDR2 are LNHDA and SQIVND (reference sequence). V was clipped by 2 bases and J by 12 bases, with 14 bases between them. The CDR3: CASSIFGGGKPLHF. CDR3 sequence (DNA): TGTGCCAGTAGTATATTTGGGGGGGGTAAACCCCTCCACTTT.

The rearrangement joins TRBV7-9 to TRBJ2-6, with D perhaps matching TRBD1 (5 bases). The V end lost 1 base, the J end lost 0 bases, and 10 bases lay between the germline ends. There are 17 residues in the CDR3. Looked up from germline, CDR1 is SEHNR and CDR2 is FQNEAQ (reference sequence). The DNA of the CDR3 is TGTGCCAGCAGCTTAGTCCGACAGAGCTCTGGGGCCAACGTCCTGACTTTC. Translating it yields CASSLVRQSSGANVLTF.

The rearrangement uses TRBV6-1 and TRBJ2-6, with TRBD1 as a possible D gene (5 bases). This CDR3 comprises 18 residues. Trimming took 2 bases from V and 2 from J, leaving 16 bases between them. The germline V gene has CDR1 MNHNS and CDR2 SASEGT. The CDR3 region is CASSEKPREWAGANVLTF. CDR3 coding DNA: TGTGCCAGCAGTGAAAAACCCAGGGAATGGGCTGGGGCCAACGTCCTGACTTTC.

The chain couples TRBV30 to TRBJ1-6, with 9 nucleotides matching TRBD1. Losses at the gene ends were 4 bases for V and 6 bases for J; bases not matched to a gene: 1. CDR3 length: 13 residues. Germline CDR1 GTSNPN, CDR2 SVGIG (reference sequence). The CDR3 coding sequence is TGTGCCTGGACGACAGGGGGTAATTCACCCCTCCACTTT. It yields the protein CAWTTGGNSPLHF.

The rearrangement links TRBV6-5 to TRBJ1-5, with D hard to call. The germline gives CDR1 MNHEY, CDR2 SVGAGI. Trimming stripped 4 bases from V and 4 bases from J, with 14 bases between. CDR3 length: 15 amino acids. In DNA, the CDR3 is TGTGCCAGCAGTTCCGGAAAGGCGGATAATCAGCCCCAGCATTTT. Protein product: CASSSGKADNQPQHF.

This clone was observed a few times. The V gene is TRBV7-2, the J gene TRBJ2-7; D possibly uses TRBD1 or TRBD2 (6 bases each). Looked up from germline, CDR1 is SGHTA and CDR2 is FQGNSA. This CDR3 comprises 13 residues. Trimming stripped 0 bases from V and 5 bases from J, with 8 bases between. CDR3 protein: CASSLAGGHEQYF. The CDR3 DNA is TGTGCCAGCAGCTTAGCCGGGGGCCACGAGCAGTACTTC.

V usage is TRBV11-1 and J usage is TRBJ1-1; 9 bases are a match to TRBD1. Unmatched junction bases numbered 5, after V lost 5 bases and J lost 10 bases. The germline V gene has CDR1 SGHAT and CDR2 FQDESV (reference sequence). The CDR3 consists of 12 residues. Here the CDR3 reads CASSGDREAAFF. In DNA, the CDR3 is TGTGCCAGCAGCGGGGACAGGGAGGCAGCTTTCTTT.

Only one count was recorded for this clone. This rearrangement joins TRBV2 to TRBJ2-7; 10 bases match TRBD1. This CDR3 contains 14 residues. Trimming at V came to 9 bases and at J to 7 bases, leaving 12 bases not matched to a gene. The V gene's germline CDR1 is SNHLY and CDR2 FYNNEI. CDR3 loop: CASQTGGALWEQYF. CDR3 nucleotide sequence: TGTGCCAGTCAGACAGGGGGCGCGTTGTGGGAGCAGTACTTC.

The V and J genes are TRBV7-2 and TRBJ2-1, with 9 bases fitting TRBD2. The J segment lost 5 bases and the V segment lost 5 bases, leaving 10 bases of the junction unmatched. The CDR3 length is 16 residues. The V gene's germline CDR1 is SGHTA and CDR2 FQGNSA. The CDR3 DNA follows: TGTGCCAGCAGCATAGGTAGCGGGAGAATAAACAATGAGCAGTTCTTC. This sequence encodes CASSIGSGRINNEQFF.

The rearrangement uses TRBV9 and TRBJ2-5, with TRBD1 matching 9 bases. Germline assignment: CDR1 SGDLS and CDR2 YYNGEE. This CDR3 has 15 amino acids. J gave up 5 bases and V 4 bases, and 9 bases lay outside the gene matches. Written as DNA, the CDR3 is TGTGCCAGCAGCCGGGACAGGGCCCGCCGGGAGACCCAGTACTTC. Translating it yields CASSRDRARRETQYF.

This clone was seen more than once but under ten times. The chain links TRBV7-9 to TRBJ1-4; 7 nucleotides agree with TRBD1. The CDR3 loop spans 15 amino acids. V was pared by 4 bases and J by 10 bases, with 12 bases of the junction left unmatched. Germline lookup yields CDR1 SEHNR and CDR2 FQNEAQ (reference sequence). The CDR3 region has the DNA TGTGCCAGCAGCTCCTTCACAGGGGAGTCTGCAAAACTGTTTTTT. Translation: CASSSFTGESAKLFF.

The chain joins TRBV7-2 to TRBJ1-3, with D possibly matching TRBD1 (5 bases). V lost 4 bases and J 2 bases, leaving 9 bases between the germline ends. The length of the CDR3 is 14 residues. Germline V gives CDR1 SGHTA, CDR2 FQGNSA. The CDR3 loop is CASSSGTAGNTIYF. The CDR3 nucleotides are TGTGCCAGCAGCTCGGGGACGGCTGGAAACACCATATATTTT.

V is TRBV19 and J is TRBJ1-5; 7 nucleotides line up with TRBD1. This CDR3 contains 15 residues. After removal of 7 bases from V and 4 bases from J, the junction contained 10 bases not matched to a gene. Germline CDR1 and CDR2: LNHDA and SQIVND (reference sequence). CDR3 sequence reads: CASTGDSRRNQPQHF. DNA for the CDR3: TGTGCCAGTACAGGGGACAGCAGAAGAAATCAGCCCCAGCATTTT.

This sequence joins TRBV6-6 and TRBJ1-2, with TRBD1 identical over 10 bases. V lost 2 bases and J lost 7; bases outside the gene matches: 1. Germline lookup yields CDR1 MNHNY and CDR2 SVGAGI (reference sequence). CDR3 size: 13 residues. CDR3 coding DNA: TGTGCCAGCAGTTACGGGGACAGGGGTGGCTACACCTTC. Its protein is CASSYGDRGGYTF.

V usage is TRBV6-4 and J usage is TRBJ2-1; 12 positions agree with TRBD2. Germline CDR1 and CDR2: MRHNA and SNTAGT. V lost 3 bases to trimming and J lost 9 bases; unmatched junction nucleotides: 6. The CDR3 sequence is 15 residues long. Here the CDR3 reads CASSESLAGGGEQFF. The DNA for the CDR3 is TGTGCCAGCAGTGAATCACTAGCGGGAGGAGGTGAGCAGTTCTTC.